The 21 T cell receptor beta chains given below trace back to one sample, sequenced in a study of glioma-infiltrating T cells. Using RNA template, CDR3s of TCR alpha and beta were amplified with iRepertoire arm-PCR. TCRdb recomputed calls from the multiplex PCR reads with MiXCR, one row per CDR3 protein. Among roughly 200,000 distinct CDR3 sequences listed, about 32% were seen once. Sequencing used glioma tissue, nonneoplastic brain tissue, or PBMCs (not recorded which). The receptor set was obtained from a human donor with low-grade glioma or glioblastoma, undergoing nonglioma brain surgery, or in good health (not recorded which).

This chain joins TRBV12-3 or TRBV12-4 and TRBJ2-1; TRBD2 matches 11 bases. The length of the CDR3 is 15 residues. The junction had 5 bases not matched to a gene; V was cut back by 2 bases and J by 8 bases. The CDR3 sequence: CASSLNLAGGDEQFF. CDR3 sequence (DNA): TGTGCCAGCAGTTTAAACCTAGCGGGAGGTGATGAGCAGTTCTTC.

Points on this clonotype: Compared with germline, one end of the junction differs, possibly owing to a read error. V usage is TRBV27 and J usage is TRBJ1-1; possibly TRBD1 for D (5 bases). CDR1 is MNHEY and CDR2 is SMNVEV in the germline V gene (reference sequence). The length of the CDR3 is 11 residues. The CDR3 bases are TGTGCCGGCAGGGCCGTGACAGCAGCTTTCTTT. Translated: CAGRAVTAAFF.

This clonotype showed up many times. The chain has TRBV7-9 and TRBJ2-1; TRBD2 is a possible D gene (6 bases). Germline V gene data show CDR1 as SEHNR and CDR2 as FQNEAQ (reference sequence). This CDR3 region has 13 residues. V was cut by 8 bases and J by 4 bases, with 12 bases left in between. The CDR3 region has the DNA TGTGCCAGCTCAGACGGGGGTTACAATGAGCAGTTCTTC. Its translation: CASSDGGYNEQFF.

A remark on this clonotype: One end of the junction fails to match germline, which may point to a read error. The chain recombines TRBV28 with TRBJ1-5; D not resolved. CDR1 is MDHEN and CDR2 is SYDVKM in the germline V gene. CDR3 length: 14 amino acids. The CDR3, as DNA: TGTGCCAGCACTTTAGAAGATAGCAATCAGCACCAGCATTTT. It encodes CASTLEDSNQHQHF.

Concerning this clonotype itself: A much larger clone sits a single nucleotide away, making a read error possible. The chain carries TRBV19 and TRBJ1-6; a weak D match, TRBD1 (5 bases). Germline lookup yields CDR1 LNHDA and CDR2 SQIVND (reference sequence). The CDR3 extends over 16 amino acids. V lost 3 bases and J 7 bases, leaving 16 bases between the germline ends. The chain's CDR3 is CASSIARDAGNSPLHF. The CDR3 DNA is TGTGCCAGTAGTATTGCCAGGGACGCCGGCAATTCACCCCTCCACTTT.

This clonotype has ten or more counts. The V gene is TRBV4-1, the J gene TRBJ2-3, with D perhaps matching TRBD2 (6 bases). Germline assignment: CDR1 MGHRA and CDR2 YSYEKL. The CDR3 sequence is 14 residues long. The germline V and J ends were trimmed by 4 bases and 3 bases, with 11 bases remaining between them. The DNA for the CDR3 is TGCGCCAGCAGCCGACTGACTAGTACAGATACGCAGTATTTT. As protein: CASSRLTSTDTQYF.

This clonotype was picked up a small number of times. The CDR3 region is CATSASSGTGGQETQYF. CDR3 DNA: TGTGCCACCAGTGCCAGCTCCGGGACAGGGGGGCAAGAGACCCAGTACTTC. The V and J genes are TRBV24-1 and TRBJ2-5; the match to TRBD1 covers 11 bases. The CDR3 is 17 amino acids. In germline, CDR1 is KGHDR, CDR2 SFDVKD. Trimming took 5 bases from V and 2 from J; bases not matched to a gene: 9.

This clonotype was counted many times. V gene TRBV15 combines with J gene TRBJ1-2; D possibly corresponds to TRBD1 (5 bases). Trimming removed 0 bases from V and 3 bases from J, with 14 bases in between. From germline, CDR1 is LNHNV and CDR2 YYDKDF (reference sequence). This CDR3 is 16 amino acids long. The CDR3 coding sequence is TGTGCCACCAGCAGAGATGGGGCCCTCGGGGACTATGGCTACACCTTC. This sequence encodes CATSRDGALGDYGYTF.

In this sample, this clonotype turned up many times. This chain connects TRBV28 to TRBJ2-1; TRBD2 agrees at 11 bases. With 5 bases clipped from V and 4 bases from J, the junction kept 1 base outside the gene matches. Germline V gene sequence: CDR1 MDHEN, CDR2 SYDVKM. The CDR3 has 14 amino acids. The CDR3: CASSVAGGYNEQFF. The CDR3 region has the DNA TGTGCCAGCAGTGTAGCGGGAGGGTACAATGAGCAGTTCTTC.

The sample holds a few counts of this clonotype. The chain has TRBV4-1 and TRBJ2-3; tentatively, D is TRBD1 (5 bases). CDR3 length equals 15 residues. V was pared by 1 base and J by 2 bases, with 10 bases between. CDR1 is MGHRA, CDR2 YSYEKL, per germline. The CDR3 here is CASSQVGLHTDTQYF. DNA for the CDR3: TGCGCCAGCAGCCAAGTGGGGCTTCACACAGATACGCAGTATTTT.

The chain carries TRBV20-1 and TRBJ2-7; D gene ambiguous. Germline lookup yields CDR1 DFQATT and CDR2 SNEGSKA (reference sequence). Trimming pared 6 bases from V and 2 bases from J, leaving 17 bases between. There are 14 residues in the CDR3. CDR3 DNA sequence: TGCAGTGCACAGAGGACGGGTTCTACCTACGAGCAGTACTTC. This codes for CSAQRTGSTYEQYF.

This clonotype appeared many times. V and J are TRBV20-1 and TRBJ2-1; 8 bases agree with TRBD1. CDR1 and CDR2 from the germline V gene are DFQATT and SNEGSKA (reference sequence). The CDR3 contains 17 residues. With V trimmed by 1 base and J by 8 bases, 16 bases remained unmatched. CDR3 loop: CSARGAGGAGNVHEQFF. CDR3 DNA sequence: TGCAGTGCTAGAGGGGCAGGGGGCGCGGGTAATGTTCATGAGCAGTTCTTC.

This clonotype was counted a few times. The V and J genes are TRBV12-5 and TRBJ2-7, with D maybe TRBD2 (6 bases). This CDR3 is built from 12 residues. V was cut by 6 bases and J by 2 bases, with 8 bases left in between. Germline V gene data show CDR1 as LGHNT and CDR2 as FRNRAP. Here the CDR3 DNA reads TGTGCTAGTGGCCCGGGGGCCTACGAGCAGTACTTC. Its protein is CASGPGAYEQYF.

This clonotype was observed at least ten times. The chain recombines TRBV11-2 with TRBJ1-6; possible D gene TRBD1, 6 bases. Trimming cost V 5 bases and J 6 bases, with 14 bases left between them. Germline V gene lookup returns CDR1 SGHAT and CDR2 FQNNGV. The CDR3 runs 15 residues. The CDR3 loop reads CASSIRQVFNSPLHF. The CDR3, as DNA: TGTGCCAGCAGCATACGACAGGTTTTTAATTCACCCCTCCACTTT.

Notes on this clonotype: This sequence may be a read error, since a much larger clone differs from it by one base. The V gene is TRBV7-2, the J gene TRBJ2-7, with a tentative D call TRBD2 (6 bases). There are 17 residues in the CDR3. Germline values: CDR1 SGHTA, CDR2 FQGNSA. CDR3 residues: CAGSSRHSGSSSYEQYF. In nucleotides, the CDR3 is TGTGCCGGCAGCTCTCGACATAGCGGAAGCAGCTCCTACGAGCAGTACTTC.

This clonotype was detected ten times or more. This chain links TRBV28 with TRBJ1-5; no definite D call. Trimming left V 3 bases short and J 4 bases short, with 7 bases between. The CDR3 covers 13 residues. Germline-derived CDR1 and CDR2 are MDHEN and SYDVKM. Here the CDR3 DNA reads TGTGCCAGCAGTTTTGGCACAAATCAGCCCCAGCATTTT. This sequence encodes CASSFGTNQPQHF.

In its sample, this clonotype was seen many times. V is TRBV11-2 and J is TRBJ2-1; 8 nucleotides match TRBD2. The junction had 9 bases not matched to a gene; V was cut back by 5 bases and J by 6 bases. This CDR3 has 15 amino acids. CDR1 is SGHAT and CDR2 is FQNNGV in the germline V gene. DNA of the CDR3: TGTGCCAGCAGCCGAACTAGCGGAGCCCTCAATGAGCAGTTCTTC. Translating it yields CASSRTSGALNEQFF. Variable domain in full (rest from reference TRBV11-2 and TRBJ2-1): EAGVAQSPRYKIIEKRQSVAFWCNPISGHATLYWYQQILGQGPKLLIQFQNNGVVDDSQLPKDRFSAERLKGVDSTLKIQPAKLEDSAVYLCASSRTSGALNEQFFGPGTRLTVL.

Remarks on this clonotype: Without the conserved terminal phenylalanine or tryptophan, this CDR3 likely stems from a read error. The chain combines TRBV7-2 with TRBJ2-7, with D possibly matching TRBD1 (6 bases). Trimming took 3 bases from V and 3 from J, leaving 15 bases between them. Germline V gene sequence: CDR1 SGHTA, CDR2 FQGNSA. The CDR3 runs to 15 residues. CDR3 DNA sequence: TGTGCCAGCAGCTTTAACATGGGCAGGGGCTACGAGCAGTACTAC. Its translation: CASSFNMGRGYEQYY.

A remark on this clonotype: Given a much more abundant clone one base away, this may be a read error. This rearrangement joins TRBV18 to TRBJ1-1, with D uncertain. There are 16 residues in the CDR3. Per germline, CDR1 KGHSH and CDR2 LQKENI. The CDR3 spells CASPPPSTRVSTEAFF. CDR3 sequence (DNA): TGTGCCAGCCCACCACCGAGTACAAGGGTATCCACTGAAGCTTTCTTT.

Regarding this clonotype: Just one base apart from a much larger clone, this may be a read error. The chain has TRBV5-1 and TRBJ1-5; no clear D gene. Germline CDR1 SGHRS, CDR2 YFSETQ. There are 13 residues in the CDR3. The CDR3 DNA reads TGCGCCAGCAGTTTTACAGTAGATCAGCCCCAGAATTTT. Residues: CASSFTVDQPQNF.

Comments on this clonotype: Being one base from a much bigger clone, this may be a read error. The V and J genes are TRBV18 and TRBJ2-7; a weak D match, TRBD2 (5 bases). The CDR3 runs to 12 residues. Germline CDR1 KGHSH, CDR2 LQKENI. In nucleotides, the CDR3 is TGTGCCAGCTCACCGGACGACTACGGGCAGTACTTC. It translates to CASSPDDYGQYF.